This TCR beta chain was sequenced for a study of T cells in women clearing cervical HPV infection. Turning to this clone: Its cognate antigen is unknown. Read coverage stops 3 residues before the CDR3 terminus; the germline J gene supplies the remainder.

The CDR3 is made up of 16 amino acids. With 7 bases clipped from V and 8 bases from J, the junction kept 13 bases outside the gene matches. Per the germline V gene, CDR1 is SGHVS and CDR2 is FQNEAQ. Overall study results and limits: Controls had more TRBV6-7 (around 0.15%) than cases (roughly 0.11%). CIN3+ cases had significantly higher TCR richness than controls; evenness did not differ.

Libraries were prepared by immunoSEQ multiplex PCR; TCRdb keeps only in-frame clonotypes and omits some of them. The sample has 25,000 to 35,000 clones; the top ten hold roughly 4.2%. The chain joins TRBV7-8 to TRBJ1-6; 8 positions agree with TRBD1. The sequence came from a woman aged 18 to 75 with a cervical HPV16 infection that either progressed to CIN3+ or cleared (not recorded which). Sequenced input: blood buffy coat. CDR3 protein: CASTLRPQGADSPLHF. The sequenced CDR3 bases are TGTGCCAGCACCCTTAGGCCGCAGGGGGCGGATTCACCC.